The entry below gives a single TCR beta chain sequence along with its context. What it binds is unknown. These data originate in a study of post-analysis software for immune sequencing data. Overall study context: In terms of disease course, relapsing-remitting, secondary progressive and progressive-relapsing multiple sclerosis were included.

Germline CDR1 reads MGHRA; CDR2 reads YSYEKL. V gave up 4 bases and J gave up 6 bases, with 22 bases separating them. There are 17 residues in the CDR3. Unique molecular identifiers tagged the TCR beta cDNA libraries. Input populations of about 0.95 to 10 million T cells gave rise to roughly 500,000 cDNA molecules. TCRdb redid the calling of the PCR reads with MiXCR, one entry per CDR3 protein. The data hold more than 450,000 distinct CDR3 sequences, with approximately 34% observed a single time. Overall study findings and caveats: Versus controls, multiple sclerosis patients showed significantly lower diversity (normalized Chao1). Patients used about 5 TRBV segments, including TRBV5-6, TRBV5-1 and TRBV20-1, more often than controls. Those samples that were prepared in the same batch co-clustered strongly by F measure.

The clonotype comes from a girl aged 2-17 years with multiple sclerosis. Sequencing was carried out using blood. V usage is TRBV4-1 and J usage is TRBJ2-1, with D uncertain. CDR3 region: CASSRDGSGGQFNEQFF. CDR3 DNA: TGCGCCAGCAGCCGAGATGGGTCGGGTGGCCAGTTCAATGAGCAGTTCTTC.